Following are 29 T cell receptor beta chains from one sample sequenced in a study of blood T cell repertoires in COVID-19. The assay was immunoSEQ multiplex PCR, and TCRdb's table has in-frame clones only and misses some. Of approximately 250,000 clones listed, approximately 86% are singletons. Sample: peripheral blood. The origin of the receptors is a man aged 40-49 years with active or convalescent COVID-19.

This chain uses TRBV6-5 with TRBJ1-4; TRBD1 matches 8 bases. Germline V gene sequence: CDR1 MNHEY, CDR2 SVGAGI. V was pared by 8 bases and J by 8 bases, with 10 bases of the junction left unmatched. The CDR3 has 14 residues. CDR3: CASGDTGGWEKLFF. The DNA of the CDR3 is TGTGCCAGCGGAGATACAGGGGGTTGGGAAAAACTGTTTTTT.

Concerning this clone itself: Other DNA sequences in the sample encode the same CDR3. The rearrangement uses TRBV24-1 and TRBJ2-3; a weak D match, TRBD2 (6 bases). V was trimmed by 2 bases and J by 3 bases, leaving 11 bases between them. CDR3 length equals 15 residues. Germline loops: CDR1 KGHDR, CDR2 SFDVKD. CDR3 in DNA: TGTGCCACCAGTGATTCAGGAGGGAGTACAGATACGCAGTATTTT. Amino acid sequence: CATSDSGGSTDTQYF.

V is TRBV21-1 and J is TRBJ1-5; the table's D call, TRBD1, has no DNA check behind it. TRBV21-1 is tagged as a pseudogene. This CDR3 has 19 amino acids. The CDR3 DNA is TGTGCCAGCAGCAAAGACAAGGTACCGGGGACAGGGGGCTATCAGCCCCAGCATTTT. The encoded protein is CASSKDKVPGTGGYQPQHF.

On this clone: Sequence at one end of the junction differs from germline and may be a read error. V and J are TRBV18 and TRBJ1-5; D not resolved. The germline V gene encodes CDR1 KGHSH and CDR2 LQKENI. The CDR3 covers 13 residues. The chain's CDR3 is CASSPSEGQPQHF. As DNA, the CDR3 is TGTGCCAGTTCACCAAGTGAGGGCCAGCCCCAGCATTTT.

The chain combines TRBV7-6 with TRBJ2-3, with D possibly TRBD2 on 5 matching bases. CDR1 SGHVS and CDR2 FNYEAQ come from the germline V gene. With 5 bases removed from V and 4 bases from J, the gap between germline ends came to 16 bases. The CDR3 totals 15 residues. In nucleotides, the CDR3 is TGTGCCAGCAGCCCCCGACCTAGCAATCCAGATACGCAGTATTTT. Translating gives CASSPRPSNPDTQYF.

This chain uses TRBV7-9 with TRBJ2-7, with 13 bases lining up with TRBD2. This CDR3 has 16 residues. The V and J ends lost 1 base and 4 bases, in that order; junction bases with no gene match: 4. CDR1 is SEHNR and CDR2 is FQNEAQ in the germline V gene (reference sequence). The CDR3 loop reads CASSLESTSGGYEQYF. In DNA, the CDR3 is TGTGCCAGCAGCTTAGAGTCGACTAGCGGGGGGTACGAGCAGTACTTC.

V usage is TRBV28 and J usage is TRBJ1-1; TRBD1 matches at 8 bases. Losses at the gene ends were 3 bases for V and 10 bases for J; bases not matched to a gene: 7. This CDR3 has 13 amino acids. CDR1 and CDR2 (germline): MDHEN, SYDVKM. CDR3 nucleotide sequence: TGTGCCAGCAGTTTCTCAGGGGGCAGTGCAGCTTTCTTT. It translates to CASSFSGGSAAFF.

The V and J genes are TRBV6-5 and TRBJ1-6, with TRBD1 as a possible D gene (5 bases). The V gene's germline CDR1 is MNHEY and CDR2 SVGAGI. Trimming took off 4 bases at V and 9 bases at J, with 13 bases between the two ends. CDR3 length: 14 amino acids. CDR3 nucleotides: TGTGCCAGCAGTTCCCTCGGGCAGGGTTCACCCCTCCACTTT. Its protein product is CASSSLGQGSPLHF.

This sequence joins TRBV3-1 (or the pseudogene TRBV3-2) and TRBJ2-1; D is perhaps TRBD1 (6 bases). Trimming pared 0 bases from V and 4 bases from J, leaving 16 bases between. CDR3 length equals 17 residues. CDR1 LGHDT and CDR2 YNNKEL come from the germline V gene (reference sequence). The chain's CDR3 is CASSQDVDSPLYNEQFF. CDR3 nucleotides: TGTGCCAGCAGCCAAGATGTGGACAGTCCCCTTTACAATGAGCAGTTCTTC.

The chain links TRBV29-1 to TRBJ2-2, with 7 bases identical to TRBD2. V dropped 4 bases and J dropped 3; count of bases not matched to a gene: 2. The germline V gene encodes CDR1 SQVTM and CDR2 ANQGSEA. The CDR3 has 13 residues. The CDR3 region is CSVGAGDTGELFF. The CDR3 DNA is TGCAGCGTTGGTGCGGGAGACACCGGGGAGCTGTTTTTT.

The gene calls are TRBV24-1 and TRBJ2-1; a possible D gene is TRBD1 (6 bases). Germline V gene lookup returns CDR1 KGHDR and CDR2 SFDVKD. V dropped 2 bases and J dropped 10 bases, with 8 bases sitting between them. The CDR3 runs 12 residues. CDR3 sequence reads: CATSDSGTEQFF. The CDR3, as DNA: TGTGCCACCAGTGATTCCGGGACAGAGCAGTTCTTC.

The chain couples TRBV10-3 to TRBJ1-2; 9 positions agree with TRBD1. Germline V gene lookup returns CDR1 ENHRY and CDR2 SYGVKD. Trimming removed 6 bases from V and 3 bases from J; junction bases left unmatched: 8. The CDR3 sequence is 15 residues long. CDR3 DNA sequence: TGTGCCATCAGGAACCCGGGACAGGGACACTATGGCTACACCTTC. This sequence encodes CAIRNPGQGHYGYTF.

The chain is built from TRBV5-6 and TRBJ2-1, with D possibly TRBD1 on 7 matching bases. In germline, CDR1 is SGHDT, CDR2 YYEEEE. The CDR3 totals 16 residues. Deletions cut 4 bases from V and 6 bases from J, with 20 bases between. The CDR3 reads CASSPLRRGQGNEQFF. The CDR3 DNA sequence: TGTGCCAGCAGCCCCCTTAGGAGGGGGCAGGGCAATGAGCAGTTCTTC. Drawing the rest from reference TRBV5-6 and TRBJ2-1, the complete variable domain is DAGVTQSPTHLIKTRGQQVTLRCSPKSGHDTVSWYQQALGQGPQFIFQYYEEEERQRGNFPDRFSGHQFPNYSSELNVNALLLGDSALYLCASSPLRRGQGNEQFFGPGTRLTVL.

J is TRBJ1-5 and V is TRBV28, with a weak D call TRBD1 (6 bases). Germline CDR1 is MDHEN and CDR2 is SYDVKM. The ends were cut back, 7 bases at V and 5 bases at J, with 18 bases in the middle. The CDR3 extends over 15 amino acids. As DNA, the CDR3 is TGTGCCAGCAACCCCCCCGGGACATCTGATCAGCCCCAGCATTTT. This translates into CASNPPGTSDQPQHF. Using reference TRBV28 and TRBJ1-5 for the parts outside the CDR3, the full variable domain is DVKVTQSSRYLVKRTGEKVFLECVQDMDHENMFWYRQDPGLGLRLIYFSYDVKMKEKGDIPEGYSVSREKKERFSLILESASTNQTSMYLCASNPPGTSDQPQHFGDGTRLSIL.

The chain joins TRBV7-3 to TRBJ2-1, with D perhaps TRBD2 (5 bases). This CDR3 spans 14 amino acids. Trimming shortened V by 8 bases and J by 4 bases, and 15 bases separated the two germline ends. CDR1 is SGHTA and CDR2 is FQGTGA in the germline V gene. The CDR3 loop reads CASAEGVGYNEQFF. DNA of the CDR3: TGTGCCAGCGCCGAGGGAGTTGGGTACAATGAGCAGTTCTTC.

The rearrangement uses TRBV5-1 and TRBJ1-1; possibly TRBD1 for D (5 bases). The length of the CDR3 is 12 residues. From germline, CDR1 is SGHRS and CDR2 YFSETQ. Between the trimmed V and J ends, which lost 5 bases and 1 base, there was a span of 6 bases. CDR3 protein: CASRTENTEAFF. DNA of the CDR3: TGCGCCAGCAGGACAGAGAACACTGAAGCTTTCTTT.

V gene TRBV11-3 combines with J gene TRBJ1-6, with a possible D match to TRBD1 (5 bases). With 0 bases removed from V and 9 bases from J, the gap between germline ends came to 18 bases. Germline CDR1 reads SGHNT; CDR2 reads YENEEA. The CDR3 totals 17 residues. The CDR3 DNA sequence: TGTGCCAGCAGCTTAGAGGGGCTCGGACGTAGGGGTTCACCCCTCCACTTT. It codes for CASSLEGLGRRGSPLHF.

The chain employs TRBV9 and TRBJ1-4, with D maybe TRBD1 (6 bases). This CDR3 comprises 17 residues. V gave up 1 base and J gave up 8 bases, with 21 bases separating them. From germline, CDR1 is SGDLS and CDR2 YYNGEE. In nucleotides, the CDR3 is TGTGCCAGCAGCGTATACGACGTACAGGGATTACAGGAAAAACTGTTTTTT. Residues: CASSVYDVQGLQEKLFF. The full variable domain, completed using reference TRBV9 and TRBJ1-4, is DSGVTQTPKHLITATGQRVTLRCSPRSGDLSVYWYQQSLDQGLQFLIQYYNGEERAKGNILERFSAQQFPDLHSELNLSSLELGDSALYFCASSVYDVQGLQEKLFFGSGTQLSVL.

This clone was seen once. The genes are TRBV6-5 and TRBJ1-4; 8 bases are a match to TRBD1. The germline V gene has CDR1 MNHEY and CDR2 SVGAGI. This CDR3 contains 15 residues. V lost 5 bases and J lost 5; bases outside the gene matches: 7. Here the CDR3 reads CASSLRTGRNEKLFF. CDR3 bases: TGTGCCAGCAGTCTAAGGACAGGGCGGAATGAAAAACTGTTTTTT.

The chain joins TRBV7-2 to TRBJ1-4; D remains ambiguous. The germline gives CDR1 SGHTA, CDR2 FQGNSA. Between the trimmed V and J ends, which lost 4 bases and 8 bases, there was a span of 17 bases. This CDR3 region has 15 residues. The DNA of the CDR3 is TGTGCCAGCAGCTCGCGACCTGGGCGGGCCGAAAAACTGTTTTTT. Translation gives CASSSRPGRAEKLFF.

The chain links TRBV14 to TRBJ1-6; D is uncertain. Germline V gene sequence: CDR1 SGHDN, CDR2 FVKESK. The CDR3 is made up of 12 amino acids. Trimming removed 3 bases from V and 7 bases from J, with 4 bases in between. The DNA for the CDR3 is TGTGCCAGCAGCCAGGCAAATTCACCCCTCCACTTT. Its translation: CASSQANSPLHF.

This chain uses TRBV6-5 with TRBJ1-2; D perhaps matches TRBD1 (5 bases). Trimming shortened V by 7 bases and J by 7 bases, and 16 bases separated the two germline ends. Germline CDR1 and CDR2: MNHEY and SVGAGI. The CDR3 has 13 residues. CDR3 sequence: CASTPTGGFGYTF. The CDR3 bases are TGTGCCAGCACCCCGACCGGGGGTTTTGGCTACACCTTC.

The chain is built from TRBV27 and TRBJ1-3; 7 bases match TRBD1. The CDR3 totals 16 residues. Germline CDR1 is MNHEY and CDR2 is SMNVEV (reference sequence). The junction had 6 bases not matched to a gene; V was cut back by 4 bases and J by 0 bases. The CDR3 is CASSSLGTASGNTIYF. CDR3 nucleotide sequence: TGTGCCAGCAGTTCACTCGGGACAGCCTCTGGAAACACCATATATTTT.

V is TRBV19 and J is TRBJ2-7; 8 bases are a match to TRBD1. The J segment lost 6 bases and the V segment lost 4 bases, leaving 5 bases of the junction unmatched. The CDR3 covers 13 residues. CDR1 is LNHDA and CDR2 is SQIVND in the germline V gene (reference sequence). In DNA, the CDR3 is TGTGCCAGTAGTAACGGACAGGGCCTCGAGCAGTACTTC. This codes for CASSNGQGLEQYF.

This clone was detected once. The chain employs TRBV6-5 and TRBJ2-1; D is perhaps TRBD1 (5 bases). CDR3 length: 15 residues. Germline V gene lookup returns CDR1 MNHEY and CDR2 SVGAGI. Trimming removed 2 bases at V and 10 bases at J, with 18 bases between. As DNA, the CDR3 is TGTGCCAGCAGTTACGGGGCGTTACAAATGGGGGAGCAGTTCTTC. Encoded protein: CASSYGALQMGEQFF.

The chain is built from TRBV5-1 and TRBJ2-6; D might be TRBD1 (6 bases). This CDR3 spans 18 amino acids. CDR1 is SGHRS and CDR2 is YFSETQ in the germline V gene. Trimming removed 0 bases from V and 0 bases from J, with 13 bases in between. The DNA of the CDR3 is TGCGCCAGCAGCTTGGCCGAGGCAGGGGTCTCTGGGGCCAACGTCCTGACTTTC. Residues: CASSLAEAGVSGANVLTF.

The chain couples TRBV19 to TRBJ2-1; 9 nucleotides line up with TRBD2. The CDR3 runs to 15 residues. The J segment lost 10 bases and the V segment lost 4 bases, leaving 11 bases of the junction unmatched. Germline CDR1 LNHDA, CDR2 SQIVND (reference sequence). This CDR3 is CASSTGTSYNREQFF. CDR3 nucleotides: TGTGCCAGTAGTACCGGGACTAGCTATAACAGGGAGCAGTTCTTC.

J is TRBJ1-1 and V is TRBV28, with TRBD1 as a possible D gene (5 bases). The length of the CDR3 is 13 residues. Germline V gene sequence: CDR1 MDHEN, CDR2 SYDVKM. Trimming pared 6 bases from V and 3 bases from J, leaving 11 bases between. This chain's CDR3 is CASRAPGDTEAFF. As DNA, the CDR3 is TGTGCCAGCAGGGCACCGGGGGACACTGAAGCTTTCTTT.

This clone is a singleton in its sample. The V gene is TRBV24-1, the J gene TRBJ1-5; the D is unclear. V lost 3 bases, J lost 0 bases, and 5 bases lay in between. This CDR3 has 14 residues. Per germline, CDR1 KGHDR and CDR2 SFDVKD. CDR3 DNA sequence: TGTGCCACCAGTGATACAGATAGCAATCAGCCCCAGCATTTT. It is translated as CATSDTDSNQPQHF.